These T cell receptor beta chains were read from a single sample in a study of blood T cell repertoires in COVID-19. The data were produced by immunoSEQ multiplex PCR, yet TCRdb's version contains in-frame clones alone and is incomplete. The sample has 100,000 or so clones, roughly 84% seen once. The sample consisted of peripheral blood. All receptors derive from a human donor in a cohort sampled during active COVID-19. Each CDR3 is given with its conserved first and last residue. The order of the fields is clone size, D gene, V gene, J gene, CDR3 protein, CDR3 DNA. D genes are given only for firm matches. Size is omitted from some rows. Given values are once, few, many or a class for expanded clones.

size: .
D: TRBD2
V: TRBV6-5
J: TRBJ2-1
CDR3: CASSYSRTSDNEQFF
DNA: TGTGCCAGCAGTTACTCTCGGACTAGCGACAATGAGCAGTTCTTC

size: .
D: TRBD2
V: TRBV7-3
J: TRBJ2-1
CDR3: CASSLGTSGVKDEQFF
DNA: TGTGCCAGCAGCTTAGGGACTAGCGGGGTGAAGGATGAGCAGTTCTTC

size: .
D: .
V: TRBV9
J: TRBJ2-1
CDR3: CASSPDSEQFF
DNA: TGTGCCAGCAGCCCGGACAGCGAGCAGTTCTTC

size: once
D: TRBD1
V: TRBV4-3
J: TRBJ2-7
CDR3: CASSQGPGQGRSYEQYF
DNA: TGCGCCAGCAGCCAAGGCCCGGGACAGGGAAGATCCTACGAGCAGTACTTC

size: .
D: TRBD1
V: TRBV5-5
J: TRBJ1-5
CDR3: CASSTSPGTGNNQPQHF
DNA: TGTGCCAGCAGCACAAGTCCCGGGACAGGGAACAATCAGCCCCAGCATTTT

size: .
D: .
V: TRBV12-3/TRBV12-4
J: TRBJ1-2
CDR3: CASTRDWARYTF
DNA: TGTGCCAGCACTAGGGACTGGGCTCGCTACACCTTC

size: .
D: .
V: TRBV11-2
J: TRBJ2-1
CDR3: CASSPPTEYNEQFF
DNA: TGTGCCAGCAGCCCCCCCACGGAGTACAATGAGCAGTTCTTC

size: .
D: .
V: TRBV5-1
J: TRBJ2-2
CDR3: CASSLLGGPGELFF
DNA: TGCGCCAGCAGCTTGTTAGGGGGACCCGGGGAGCTGTTTTTT

size: .
D: .
V: TRBV6-4
J: TRBJ1-5
CDR3: CASSDLTSGVCGNQPQHF
DNA: TGTGCCAGCAGTGACCTCACAAGCGGGGTTTGTGGCAATCAGCCCCAGCATTTT

size: .
D: TRBD2
V: TRBV3-1/TRBV3-2
J: TRBJ2-5
CDR3: CASSQVSGRAWETQYF
DNA: TGTGCCAGCAGCCAAGTAAGCGGGAGGGCCTGGGAGACCCAGTACTTC

size: .
D: TRBD2
V: TRBV5-1
J: TRBJ2-1
CDR3: CASSLDGSGRAGEQFF
DNA: TGCGCCAGCAGCTTGGACGGTAGCGGGAGGGCAGGAGAGCAGTTCTTC

size: once
D: .
V: TRBV12-3/TRBV12-4
J: TRBJ2-1
CDR3: CASTTTGEGEQFF
DNA: TGTGCCAGCACCACGACAGGGGAGGGTGAGCAGTTCTTC

size: few
D: TRBD2
V: TRBV5-4
J: TRBJ2-7
CDR3: CASSLDSGGLNEQYF
DNA: TGTGCCAGCAGCTTGGACAGCGGGGGGTTGAACGAGCAGTACTTC

size: .
D: .
V: TRBV5-1
J: TRBJ2-2
CDR3: CASSITSTGELFF
DNA: TGCGCCAGCAGCATTACTAGTACCGGGGAGCTGTTTTTT

size: .
D: .
V: TRBV2
J: TRBJ2-1
CDR3: CASSERRPAYNEQFF
DNA: TGTGCCAGCAGTGAAAGGAGACCGGCCTACAATGAGCAGTTCTTC

size: .
D: TRBD1
V: TRBV18
J: TRBJ2-7
CDR3: CASSPEDRVVHEQYF
DNA: TGTGCCAGCTCACCCGAGGACAGGGTGGTCCACGAGCAGTACTTC